The 18 T cell receptor beta chains below all came from one sample that was sequenced in a study of blood T cell repertoires in COVID-19. This table comes from immunoSEQ multiplex PCR, and its TCRdb copy is limited to in-frame clones, with some not included. The data contain about 75,000 clones, 75% to 95% of them singletons. Sequencing was done on a sample of peripheral blood. These receptor sequences come from a human donor in a cohort sampled during active COVID-19.

The chain couples TRBV5-6 to TRBJ2-2; D is undetermined. Trimming pared 5 bases from V and 2 bases from J, leaving 13 bases between. CDR1 and CDR2 (germline): SGHDT, YYEEEE. The CDR3 runs to 15 residues. In nucleotides, the CDR3 is TGTGCCAGCAGTCTCGTCCTAACTAACACCGGGGAGCTGTTTTTT. Its protein product is CASSLVLTNTGELFF.

V and J are TRBV9 and TRBJ1-2, with a possible D match to TRBD1 (6 bases). The CDR3 contains 16 residues. CDR1 and CDR2 (germline): SGDLS, YYNGEE. V dropped 0 bases and J dropped 8 bases, with 20 bases sitting between them. The CDR3 sequence is CASSVGLTGHPSGYTF. The CDR3 DNA sequence: TGTGCCAGCAGCGTAGGGCTTACGGGACACCCCTCGGGCTACACCTTC.

The CDR3 DNA follows: TGTGCCATCAGTGACAGGGGGTGGGAACTGTTTTTT. The encoded protein is CAISDRGWELFF. The gene calls are TRBV10-3 and TRBJ1-4, with 7 nucleotides matching TRBD1. This CDR3 has 12 amino acids. V trimming: 3 bases; J trimming: 12 bases; junction bases outside the gene matches: 4. CDR1 is ENHRY, CDR2 SYGVKD, per germline.

The chain recombines TRBV19 with TRBJ2-6; D gene ambiguous. Trimming cost V 3 bases and J 0 bases, with 12 bases left between them. Germline V gene lookup returns CDR1 LNHDA and CDR2 SQIVND (reference sequence). CDR3 length equals 17 residues. CDR3 region: CASSMEGRLSGANVLTF. The CDR3 bases are TGTGCCAGTAGTATGGAAGGCAGACTCTCTGGGGCCAACGTCCTGACTTTC.

V usage is TRBV28 and J usage is TRBJ2-3; 7 bases are shared with TRBD1. CDR3 size: 15 residues. Germline V lookup: CDR1 MDHEN, CDR2 SYDVKM. J lost 0 bases, V lost 6 bases, and 6 bases had no gene match. CDR3 region: CASRRGQPSTDTQYF. CDR3 bases: TGTGCCAGCAGGAGGGGACAGCCTAGCACAGATACGCAGTATTTT.

This chain links TRBV9 with TRBJ2-6; maybe TRBD1 (6 bases). Germline loops: CDR1 SGDLS, CDR2 YYNGEE. With 4 bases removed from V and 3 bases from J, the gap between germline ends came to 20 bases. This CDR3 region has 18 residues. CDR3 protein: CASSSRGGVSVGANVLTF. The CDR3 DNA reads as TGTGCCAGCAGCTCCAGGGGTGGAGTCTCTGTTGGGGCCAACGTCCTGACTTTC.

This clone appeared a single time. The chain employs TRBV7-9 and TRBJ1-2, with 7 bases aligning to TRBD1. Germline V lookup: CDR1 SEHNR, CDR2 FQNEAQ (reference sequence). J was trimmed by 5 bases and V by 1 base; bases with no gene match: 4. CDR3 length: 14 residues. The CDR3 DNA is TGTGCCAGCAGCTTAGACAGGGGATCGTATGGCTACACCTTC. Translating it yields CASSLDRGSYGYTF.

The rearrangement links TRBV27 to TRBJ1-5; the D gene is possibly TRBD1 (6 bases). Between the trimmed V and J ends, which lost 0 bases and 5 bases, there was a span of 11 bases. Germline loops: CDR1 MNHEY, CDR2 SMNVEV (reference sequence). The CDR3 runs 15 residues. This CDR3 reads CASSLSGTTYQPQHF. The CDR3 bases are TGTGCCAGCAGTTTATCCGGGACAACCTATCAGCCCCAGCATTTT.

The chain employs TRBV9 and TRBJ1-1; the match to TRBD1 covers 7 bases. This CDR3 spans 14 amino acids. CDR1 is SGDLS, CDR2 YYNGEE, per germline. V gave up 3 bases and J gave up 1 base; unmatched junction bases: 3. The CDR3 protein is CASSEGAANTEAFF. The CDR3 DNA reads TGTGCCAGCAGCGAGGGGGCCGCGAACACTGAAGCTTTCTTT.

Written as DNA, the CDR3 is TGTGCCAGCAGCACCCGGACTAGCGGGCGCCTAGATACGCAGTATTTT. This codes for CASSTRTSGRLDTQYF. The chain couples TRBV9 to TRBJ2-3, with 11 nucleotides matching TRBD2. The CDR3 spans 16 residues. V lost 4 bases, J lost 5 bases, and 9 bases stayed unmatched. The germline CDR1 and CDR2 sequences are SGDLS and YYNGEE. Using reference TRBV9 and TRBJ2-3 for the parts outside the CDR3, the full variable domain is DSGVTQTPKHLITATGQRVTLRCSPRSGDLSVYWYQQSLDQGLQFLIQYYNGEERAKGNILERFSAQQFPDLHSELNLSSLELGDSALYFCASSTRTSGRLDTQYFGPGTRLTVL.

This clone was picked up one time. V gene TRBV7-9 combines with J gene TRBJ1-5; possibly TRBD1 for D (6 bases). CDR1 and CDR2 from the germline V gene are SEHNR and FQNEAQ (reference sequence). Trimming shortened V by 7 bases and J by 1 base, and 11 bases separated the two germline ends. The CDR3 consists of 14 residues. The CDR3 DNA is TGTGCCAGCACCACAACAGGGAGCAATCAGCCCCAGCATTTT. Encoded protein: CASTTTGSNQPQHF.

This chain connects TRBV5-6 to TRBJ2-7; 10 bases agree with TRBD1. V lost 3 bases, J lost 4 bases, and 4 bases stayed unmatched. Germline V gene data show CDR1 as SGHDT and CDR2 as YYEEEE. The CDR3 sequence is 14 residues long. The CDR3 here is CASSSGTGVYEQYF. CDR3 nucleotides: TGTGCCAGCAGCTCCGGGACAGGGGTATACGAGCAGTACTTC.

The gene calls are TRBV25-1 and TRBJ2-2, with 9 bases that match TRBD1. The CDR3 contains 14 residues. Germline assignment: CDR1 MGHDK and CDR2 SYGVNS. V lost 6 bases and J lost 5; bases outside the gene matches: 4. The DNA for the CDR3 is TGTGCCAGCAGAGGGACAGGGATAACCGGGGAGCTGTTTTTT. Translation: CASRGTGITGELFF. The full variable domain, its missing parts supplied by reference TRBV25-1 and TRBJ2-2, is EADIYQTPRYLVIGTGKKITLECSQTMGHDKMYWYQQDPGMELHLIHYSYGVNSTEKGDLSSESTVSRIRTEHFPLTLESARPSHTSQYLCASRGTGITGELFFGEGSRLTVL.

J is TRBJ2-1 and V is TRBV7-2, with 10 positions matching TRBD2. V shed 6 bases and J 7 bases; nucleotides not matched to a gene: 15. Germline lookup yields CDR1 SGHTA and CDR2 FQGNSA. This CDR3 spans 17 amino acids. The CDR3 is CASSRNLPGLAFNEQFF. DNA of the CDR3: TGTGCCAGCAGTCGCAACTTACCGGGACTAGCGTTTAATGAGCAGTTCTTC. The full variable domain, completed using reference TRBV7-2 and TRBJ2-1, is GAGVSQSPSNKVTEKGKDVELRCDPISGHTALYWYRQSLGQGLEFLIYFQGNSAPDKSGLPSDRFSAERTGGSVSTLTIQRTQQEDSAVYLCASSRNLPGLAFNEQFFGPGTRLTVL.

The sample holds a few counts of this clone. This chain links TRBV28 with TRBJ1-4; D might be TRBD1 (5 bases). Germline-derived CDR1 and CDR2 are MDHEN and SYDVKM. Trimming pared 5 bases from V and 1 base from J, leaving 14 bases between. The CDR3 sequence is 16 residues long. CDR3 DNA sequence: TGTGCCAGCAGTAGCCCGGGGGAGCGAACTAATGAAAAACTGTTTTTT. It encodes CASSSPGERTNEKLFF.

The chain links TRBV10-2 to TRBJ2-1; 8 nucleotides line up with TRBD2. CDR3 length: 14 amino acids. CDR1 is WSHSY, CDR2 SAAADI, per germline. With V trimmed by 7 bases and J by 3 bases, 5 bases remained unmatched. CDR3 coding DNA: TGCGCCAGCACCGTAGCGGGACTCTACAATGAGCAGTTCTTC. This sequence encodes CASTVAGLYNEQFF.

The V call is TRBV9, the J call TRBJ2-5; TRBD2 matches 8 bases. This CDR3 is 16 amino acids long. Germline CDR1 and CDR2: SGDLS and YYNGEE. V was clipped by 0 bases and J by 5 bases; unmatched bases: 9. In DNA form, the CDR3 reads TGTGCCAGCAGCGTAGATCGAGACTCGGGGGGGGAGACCCAGTACTTC. Translated, it gives CASSVDRDSGGETQYF.

The V gene is TRBV7-8, the J gene TRBJ2-1, with 9 bases lining up with TRBD2. CDR3 length: 17 amino acids. V gave up 2 bases and J gave up 0 bases; unmatched junction bases: 5. CDR1 SGHVS and CDR2 FQNEAQ come from the germline V gene. Written as DNA, the CDR3 is TGTGCCAGCAGCTTACGACTAGCGGAAAGCTCCTACAATGAGCAGTTCTTC. It encodes CASSLRLAESSYNEQFF. Filled out from reference TRBV7-8 and TRBJ2-1, the complete variable domain reads GAGVSQSPRYKVAKRGQDVALRCDPISGHVSLFWYQQALGQGPEFLTYFQNEAQLDKSGLPSDRFFAERPEGSVSTLKIQRTQQEDSAVYLCASSLRLAESSYNEQFFGPGTRLTVL.